The present T cell receptor beta chain was sequenced within a study of cytomegalovirus exposure and HLA in healthy donors. The PCR used 60 Vbeta and 13 Jbeta primers. Sequencing used immunoSEQ multiplex PCR; TCRdb keeps in-frame clones, though not all of them. The repertoire holds fewer than 150,000 clones, with around 75% as singletons. This clone was recorded once. The length of the CDR3 is 14 residues. Germline-derived CDR1 and CDR2 are SEHNR and FQNEAQ (reference sequence). V gave up 6 bases and J gave up 7 bases; unmatched junction bases: 9. The sequence derives from a young man in good health and CMV-seronegative. The V and J genes are TRBV7-9 and TRBJ2-1; 7 bases are shared with TRBD1. Specimen: PBMCs. The CDR3 DNA reads TGTGCCAGCAGACGGACAGGCTCGCTTAATGAGCAGTTCTTC. Translation: CASRRTGSLNEQFF.